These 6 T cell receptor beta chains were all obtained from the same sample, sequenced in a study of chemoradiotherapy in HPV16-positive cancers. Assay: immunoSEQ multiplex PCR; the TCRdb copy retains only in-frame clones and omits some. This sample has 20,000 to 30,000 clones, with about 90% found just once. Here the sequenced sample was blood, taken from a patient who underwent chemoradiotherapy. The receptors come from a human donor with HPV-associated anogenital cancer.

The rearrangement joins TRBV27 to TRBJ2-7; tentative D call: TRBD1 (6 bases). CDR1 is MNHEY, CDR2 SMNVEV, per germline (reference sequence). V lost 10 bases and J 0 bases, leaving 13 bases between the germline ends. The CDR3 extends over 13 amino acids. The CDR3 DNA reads TGTGCCACCCAATTACAGGGCTCCTACGAGCAGTACTTC. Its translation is CATQLQGSYEQYF.

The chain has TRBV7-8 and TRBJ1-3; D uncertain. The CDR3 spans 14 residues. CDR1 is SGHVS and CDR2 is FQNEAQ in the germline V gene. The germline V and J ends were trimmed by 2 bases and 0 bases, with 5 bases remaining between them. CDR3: CASSLQASGNTIYF. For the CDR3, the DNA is TGTGCCAGCAGCTTACAAGCCTCTGGAAACACCATATATTTT.

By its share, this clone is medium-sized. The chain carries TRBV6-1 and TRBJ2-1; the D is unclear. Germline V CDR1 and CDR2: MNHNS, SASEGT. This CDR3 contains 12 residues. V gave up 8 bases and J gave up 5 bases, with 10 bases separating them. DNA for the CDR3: TGTGCCAGCTCCCCCCGCAACAATGAGCAGTTCTTC. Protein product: CASSPRNNEQFF.

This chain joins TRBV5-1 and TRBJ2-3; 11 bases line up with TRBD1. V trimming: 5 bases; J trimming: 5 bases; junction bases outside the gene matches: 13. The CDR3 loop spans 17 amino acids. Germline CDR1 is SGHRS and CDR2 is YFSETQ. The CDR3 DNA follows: TGCGCCAGCAGGTTAGGACAGGGGGCTTTTATTTTAGATACGCAGTATTTT. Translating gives CASRLGQGAFILDTQYF.

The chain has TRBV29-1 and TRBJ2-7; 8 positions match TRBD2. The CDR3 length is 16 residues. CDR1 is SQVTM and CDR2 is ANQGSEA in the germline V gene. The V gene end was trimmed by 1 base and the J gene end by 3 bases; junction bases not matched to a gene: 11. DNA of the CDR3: TGCAGCGTTGAAGGCGAGTCGGGAGGGGCCATCTACGAGCAGTACTTC. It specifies CSVEGESGGAIYEQYF.

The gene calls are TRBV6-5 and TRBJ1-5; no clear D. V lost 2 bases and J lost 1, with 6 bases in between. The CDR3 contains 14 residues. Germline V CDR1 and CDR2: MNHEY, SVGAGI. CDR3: CASSYLRSNQPQHF. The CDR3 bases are TGTGCCAGCAGTTACCTCCGGAGCAATCAGCCCCAGCATTTT.